The 5 T cell receptor beta chains in this list originate from one sample, sequenced in a study of blood T cell repertoires in COVID-19. TCRdb keeps only in-frame clones here, not all; method: immunoSEQ multiplex PCR. The data hold hundreds of thousands of clones, with roughly four fifths observed a single time. Sequenced material: PBMCs or T cells enriched from blood (not recorded which). All receptors derive from a woman aged 45-59 years who had been exposed to COVID-19.

The chain joins TRBV27 to TRBJ2-2; TRBD2 is a possible D gene (6 bases). CDR1 and CDR2 (germline): MNHEY, SMNVEV (reference sequence). The V end lost 5 bases, the J end lost 7 bases, and 17 bases lay between the germline ends. This CDR3 has 15 residues. The CDR3 loop reads CASSPSGWGNGELFF. The CDR3 bases are TGTGCCAGCAGTCCCAGCGGGTGGGGGAACGGGGAGCTGTTTTTT.

This clone appeared many times. The chain employs TRBV19 and TRBJ2-7; TRBD2 aligns across 7 bases. The CDR3 covers 13 residues. The germline V gene has CDR1 LNHDA and CDR2 SQIVND (reference sequence). The junction had 2 bases not matched to a gene; V was cut back by 0 bases and J by 6 bases. CDR3 bases: TGTGCCAGTAGTATAGATGGGAGGGCCGAGCAGTACTTC. As protein: CASSIDGRAEQYF.

The chain is built from TRBV3-1 (or the pseudogene TRBV3-2) and TRBJ2-1, with D possibly TRBD2 on 6 matching bases. V lost 4 bases and J 2 bases, leaving 18 bases between the germline ends. Germline CDR1 LGHDT, CDR2 YNNKEL (reference sequence). This CDR3 comprises 17 residues. CDR3 amino acids: CASSPLVIAETYNEQFF. The CDR3 bases are TGTGCCAGCAGCCCCCTGGTGATAGCGGAAACCTACAATGAGCAGTTCTTC.

This clone was detected a few times. The V gene is TRBV30, the J gene TRBJ2-2; 7 bases line up with TRBD1. In germline, CDR1 is GTSNPN, CDR2 SVGIG (reference sequence). With 4 bases clipped from V and 5 bases from J, the junction kept 1 base outside the gene matches. The CDR3 is 12 residues long. CDR3 coding DNA: TGTGCCTGGACCAGGGGGACCGGGGAGCTGTTTTTT. It codes for CAWTRGTGELFF.

The genes are TRBV5-1 and TRBJ2-2; 12 nucleotides align to TRBD2. V lost 4 bases and J lost 3; bases outside the gene matches: 4. The CDR3 has 16 amino acids. Germline CDR1 and CDR2: SGHRS and YFSETQ. The CDR3 is CASSPGLAGYTGELFF. The DNA of the CDR3 is TGCGCCAGCAGCCCCGGACTAGCGGGGTACACCGGGGAGCTGTTTTTT.